This T cell receptor beta chain was captured in a study of technical replicates of blood from a few donors. Clones were sequenced by immunoSEQ multiplex PCR, and TCRdb holds only the in-frame ones, with some missing. The sample lists about 93,000 clones, 95% seen once, with over 0.25% in the top ten. Losses at the gene ends were 6 bases for V and 4 bases for J; bases not matched to a gene: 13. Germline assignment: CDR1 SNHLY and CDR2 FYNNEI. The CDR3 is 16 residues long. The chain has TRBV2 and TRBJ2-5; 8 positions match TRBD2. The sample consisted of T cells isolated from PBMCs. The sequence came from a human donor in good health. The CDR3 protein is CASSGGALSGRETQYF. The CDR3 coding sequence is TGTGCCAGCAGCGGGGGGGCCCTCTCAGGGCGAGAGACCCAGTACTTC.